This T cell receptor (beta chain) appears in the sequencing data of a study of cytomegalovirus exposure and HLA in healthy donors. The V end lost 3 bases, the J end lost 5 bases, and 19 bases lay between the germline ends. This CDR3 is built from 16 residues. Germline loops: CDR1 PRHDT, CDR2 FYEKMQ (reference sequence). The PCR employed 60 Vbeta primers together with 13 Jbeta primers. Profiling relied on immunoSEQ multiplex PCR, and the TCRdb table lists in-frame clones only, not all of them. The data hold approximately 100,000 clones, with 84% observed a single time. Sequenced sample: PBMCs. The gene calls are TRBV13 and TRBJ2-5; no clear D. The receptor was derived from a woman aged 18-29 years in good health and CMV-seronegative. CDR3 nucleotide sequence: TGTGCCAGCAGCTTGTATGTCCCGGAGAAGGATGAGACCCAGTACTTC. It codes for CASSLYVPEKDETQYF.